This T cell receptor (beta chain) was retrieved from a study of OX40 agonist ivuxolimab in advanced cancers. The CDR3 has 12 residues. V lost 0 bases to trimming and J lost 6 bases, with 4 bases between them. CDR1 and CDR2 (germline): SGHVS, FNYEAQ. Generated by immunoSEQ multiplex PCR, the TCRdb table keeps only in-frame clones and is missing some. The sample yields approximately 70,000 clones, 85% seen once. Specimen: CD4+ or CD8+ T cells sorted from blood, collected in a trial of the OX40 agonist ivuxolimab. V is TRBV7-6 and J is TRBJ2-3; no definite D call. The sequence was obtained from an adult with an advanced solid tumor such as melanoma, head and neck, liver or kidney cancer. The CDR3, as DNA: TGTGCCAGCAGCTTAGCGGCGGATACGCAGTATTTT. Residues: CASSLAADTQYF.